The source of this T cell receptor beta chain is a study of cytomegalovirus exposure and HLA in healthy donors. The donors belonged to the roughly 120-subject validation cohort, separate from the approximately 700-subject first cohort. Here immunoSEQ multiplex PCR was the method, and the copy in TCRdb shows in-frame clones only, minus some. The sample consists of around 300,000 clones, approximately 88% of them appearing once. Worth noting for this clone: Its antigen is unidentified.

Study-level points and caveats: The classifier reportedly diagnosed cytomegalovirus status with high specificity and sensitivity. A list of more than 150 TCR beta chains associated with cytomegalovirus was given. Among TCR sequences, most were rare, though some public TCRs appeared in many donors.

This CDR3 is 13 amino acids long. Germline V CDR1 and CDR2: SGHRS, YFSETQ. V shed 4 bases and J 4 bases; nucleotides not matched to a gene: 4. The material sequenced was PBMCs. The sequence derives from a man in his thirties or forties in good health and CMV-seronegative. This chain uses TRBV5-1 with TRBJ1-2; 7 nucleotides align to TRBD1. The CDR3 loop reads CASSGTGVYGYTF. As DNA, the CDR3 is TGCGCCAGCAGCGGAACAGGGGTCTATGGCTACACCTTC.